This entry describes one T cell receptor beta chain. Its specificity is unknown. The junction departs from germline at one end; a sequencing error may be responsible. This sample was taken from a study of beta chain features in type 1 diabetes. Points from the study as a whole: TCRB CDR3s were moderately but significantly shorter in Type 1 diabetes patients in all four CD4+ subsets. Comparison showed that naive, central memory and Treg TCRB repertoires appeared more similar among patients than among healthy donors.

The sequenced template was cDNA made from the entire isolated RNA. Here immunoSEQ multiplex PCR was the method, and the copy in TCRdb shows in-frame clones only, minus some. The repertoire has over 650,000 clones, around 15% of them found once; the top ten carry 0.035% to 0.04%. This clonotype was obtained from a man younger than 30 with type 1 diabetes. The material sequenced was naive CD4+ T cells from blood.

In DNA, the CDR3 is TGTGCCAGCAGCCACCTTTTGGGGGACAGGGTCCCTTTC. Protein sequence: CASSHLLGDRVPF. The chain joins TRBV9 to TRBJ2-7; 9 nucleotides align to TRBD1. The CDR3 contains 13 residues. The germline V gene has CDR1 SGDLS and CDR2 YYNGEE.